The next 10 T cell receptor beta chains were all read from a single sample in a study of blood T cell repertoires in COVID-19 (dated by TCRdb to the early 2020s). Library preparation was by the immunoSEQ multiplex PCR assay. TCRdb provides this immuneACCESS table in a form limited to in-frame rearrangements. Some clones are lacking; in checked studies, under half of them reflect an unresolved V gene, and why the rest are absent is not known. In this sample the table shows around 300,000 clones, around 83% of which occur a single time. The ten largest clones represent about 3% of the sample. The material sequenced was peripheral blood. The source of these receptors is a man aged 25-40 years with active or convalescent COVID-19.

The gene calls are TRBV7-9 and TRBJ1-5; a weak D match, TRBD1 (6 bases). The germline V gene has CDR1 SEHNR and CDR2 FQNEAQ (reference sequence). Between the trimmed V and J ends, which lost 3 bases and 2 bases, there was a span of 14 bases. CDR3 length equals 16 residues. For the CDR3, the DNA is TGTGCCAGCAGCTTTCAGGGGTGGGTGGGCAATCAGCCCCAGCATTTT. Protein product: CASSFQGWVGNQPQHF.

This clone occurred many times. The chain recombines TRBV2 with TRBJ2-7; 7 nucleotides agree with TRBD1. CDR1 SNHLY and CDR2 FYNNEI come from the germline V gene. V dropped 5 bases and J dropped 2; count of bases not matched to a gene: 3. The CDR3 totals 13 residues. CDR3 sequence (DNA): TGTGCCAGCAGTAGGGACAGAACCTACGAGCAGTACTTC. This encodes CASSRDRTYEQYF. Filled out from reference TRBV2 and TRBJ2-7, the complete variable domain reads EPEVTQTPSHQVTQMGQEVILRCVPISNHLYFYWYRQILGQKVEFLVSFYNNEISEKSEIFDDQFSVERPDGSNFTLKIRSTKLEDSAMYFCASSRDRTYEQYFGPGTRLTVT.

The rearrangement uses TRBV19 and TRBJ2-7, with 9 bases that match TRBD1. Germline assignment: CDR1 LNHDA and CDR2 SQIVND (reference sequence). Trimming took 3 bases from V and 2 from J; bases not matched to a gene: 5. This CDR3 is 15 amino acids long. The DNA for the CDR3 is TGTGCCAGTAGTATCGGACAGGGGAGAACCTACGAGCAGTACTTC. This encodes CASSIGQGRTYEQYF.

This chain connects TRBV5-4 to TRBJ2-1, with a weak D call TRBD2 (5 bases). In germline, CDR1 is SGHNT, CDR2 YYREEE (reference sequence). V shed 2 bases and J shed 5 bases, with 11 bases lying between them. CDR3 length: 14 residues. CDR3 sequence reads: CASSLVRTHNEQFF. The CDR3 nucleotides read TGTGCCAGCAGCTTAGTGCGGACTCACAATGAGCAGTTCTTC.

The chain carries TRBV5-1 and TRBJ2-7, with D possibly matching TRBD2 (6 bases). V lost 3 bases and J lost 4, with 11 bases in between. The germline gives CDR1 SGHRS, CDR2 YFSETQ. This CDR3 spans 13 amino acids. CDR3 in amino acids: CASSWEVGYEQYF. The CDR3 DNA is TGCGCCAGCAGCTGGGAGGTGGGGTACGAGCAGTACTTC.

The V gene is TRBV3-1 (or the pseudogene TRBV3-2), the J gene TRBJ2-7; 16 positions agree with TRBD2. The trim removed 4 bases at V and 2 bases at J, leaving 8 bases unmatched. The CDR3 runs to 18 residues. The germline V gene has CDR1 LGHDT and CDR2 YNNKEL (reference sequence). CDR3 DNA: TGTGCCAGCAGCCGGGGGACTAGCGGGAGGGTTAAAACCTACGAGCAGTACTTC. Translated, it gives CASSRGTSGRVKTYEQYF.

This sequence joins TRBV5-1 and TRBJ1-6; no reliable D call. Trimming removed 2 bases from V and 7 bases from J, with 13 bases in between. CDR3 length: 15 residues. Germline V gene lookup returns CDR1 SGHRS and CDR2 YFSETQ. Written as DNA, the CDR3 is TGCGCCAGCAGCTTAGACGGCAGGCTAAATTCACCCCTCCACTTT. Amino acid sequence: CASSLDGRLNSPLHF.

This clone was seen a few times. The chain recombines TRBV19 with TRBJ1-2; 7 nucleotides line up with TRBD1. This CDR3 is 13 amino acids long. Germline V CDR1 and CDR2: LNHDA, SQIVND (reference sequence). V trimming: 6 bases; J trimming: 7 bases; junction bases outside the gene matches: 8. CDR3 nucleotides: TGTGCCAGTAGGACCAGGGGGGCCAGTGGCTACACCTTC. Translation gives CASRTRGASGYTF.

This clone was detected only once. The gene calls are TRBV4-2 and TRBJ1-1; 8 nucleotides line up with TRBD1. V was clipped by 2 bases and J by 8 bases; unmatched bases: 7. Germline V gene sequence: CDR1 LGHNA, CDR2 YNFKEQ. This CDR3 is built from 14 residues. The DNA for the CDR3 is TGTGCCAGCAGCCAACAAAACAGGGGGGAGGAAGCTTTCTTT. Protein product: CASSQQNRGEEAFF.

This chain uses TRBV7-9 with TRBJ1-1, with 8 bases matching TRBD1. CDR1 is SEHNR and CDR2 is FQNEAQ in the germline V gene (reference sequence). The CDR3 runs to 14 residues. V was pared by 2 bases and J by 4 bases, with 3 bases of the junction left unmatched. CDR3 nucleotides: TGTGCCAGCAGCTTAACAGGGGGGATCACTGAAGCTTTCTTT. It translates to CASSLTGGITEAFF.